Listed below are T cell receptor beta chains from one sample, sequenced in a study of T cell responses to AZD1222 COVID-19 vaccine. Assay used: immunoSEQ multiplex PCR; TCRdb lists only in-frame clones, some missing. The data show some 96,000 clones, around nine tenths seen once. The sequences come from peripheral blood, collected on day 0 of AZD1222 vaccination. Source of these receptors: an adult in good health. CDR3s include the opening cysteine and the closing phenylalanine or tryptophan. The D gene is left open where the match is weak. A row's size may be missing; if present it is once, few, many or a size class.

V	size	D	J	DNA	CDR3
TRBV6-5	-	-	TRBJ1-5	TGTGCCAGCAGTTCCGCAGGGTGGAACCAGCCCCAGCATTTT	CASSSAGWNQPQHF
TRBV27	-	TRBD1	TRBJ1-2	TGTGCCAGCAGGGGGACAGGGGGAATCTATGGCTACACCTTC	CASRGTGGIYGYTF
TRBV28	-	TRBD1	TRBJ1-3	TGTGCCAGCAGCTGGGACAGGGATGGAAACACCATATATTTT	CASSWDRDGNTIYF
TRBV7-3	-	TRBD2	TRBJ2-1	TGTGCCAGCAGCCCCGCAGCGGGGGGACACAATGAGCAGTTCTTC	CASSPAAGGHNEQFF
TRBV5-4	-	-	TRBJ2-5	TGTGCCAGCAGCTTGGAGGCGGGGGCCCAAGAGACCCAGTACTTC	CASSLEAGAQETQYF
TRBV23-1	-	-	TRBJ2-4	TGCGCCAGCAAGGTTCCTTCGGGGCTAGCCAAAAACATTCAGTACTTC	CASKVPSGLAKNIQYF
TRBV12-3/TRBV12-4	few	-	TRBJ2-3	TGTGCCAGCAGTTTAGCAGATACGCAGTATTTT	CASSLADTQYF
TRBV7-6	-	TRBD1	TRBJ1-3	TGTGCCAGCAGCTTGGGGACAGGGGAAGGAAACACCATATATTTT	CASSLGTGEGNTIYF
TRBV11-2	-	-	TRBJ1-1	TGTGCCAGCAGCTTCGTTCGGCCGAACACTGAAGCTTTCTTT	CASSFVRPNTEAFF
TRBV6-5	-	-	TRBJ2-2	TGTGCCAGCAGTTACACTCAGGGGCAGGGCACCGGGGAGCTGTTTTTT	CASSYTQGQGTGELFF
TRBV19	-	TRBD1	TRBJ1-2	TGTGCCAGTTCAGGGGGAGAAGGCTACACCTTC	CASSGGEGYTF
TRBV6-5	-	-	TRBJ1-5	TGTGCCAGCTCCGACGGCAGGTTCAATCAGCCCCAGCATTTT	CASSDGRFNQPQHF
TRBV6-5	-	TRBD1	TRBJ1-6	TGTGCCAGCGCCCGGGACAGGGGGAATAATTCACCCCTCCACTTT	CASARDRGNNSPLHF
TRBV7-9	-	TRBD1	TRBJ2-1	TGTGCCAGTTCCAGGGGGCTAGGGGCTCATGAGCAGTTCTTC	CASSRGLGAHEQFF
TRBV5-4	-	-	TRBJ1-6	TGTGCCAGCAGCTTCCCGGACAGTTGGAATTCACCCCTCCACTTT	CASSFPDSWNSPLHF
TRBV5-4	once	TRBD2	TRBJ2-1	TGTGCCAGCAATCGGCGGGGGGGCATGGGCAATGAGCAGTTCTTC	CASNRRGGMGNEQFF
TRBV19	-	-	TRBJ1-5	TGTGCCACAAGGGAACAGGGCTATTGGGATCAGCCCCAGCATTTT	CATREQGYWDQPQHF
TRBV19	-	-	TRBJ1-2	TGTGCCAGTAGTATAGACGGGGGCGCGTTCAATGGCTACACCTTC	CASSIDGGAFNGYTF
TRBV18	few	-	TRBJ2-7	TGTGCCAGCTCACCAACGTCAACAGGAAATTTGCACGAGCAGTACTTC	CASSPTSTGNLHEQYF
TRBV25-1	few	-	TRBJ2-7	TGTGCCAGCAGTGAAGCGCGGCCAGGGGTCTACGAGCAGTACTTC	CASSEARPGVYEQYF
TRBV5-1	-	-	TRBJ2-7	TGCGCCAGCAGCTTGAATCCTGGCCGGCGCGGGATCTACGAGCAGTACTTC	CASSLNPGRRGIYEQYF
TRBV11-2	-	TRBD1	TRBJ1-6	TGTGCCAGCAGCTTAGCTACAGGGGGCTCACCCCTCCACTTT	CASSLATGGSPLHF
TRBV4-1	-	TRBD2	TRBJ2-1	TGCGCCAGCAGCCAATCGCCTAGCGGGGGGTTCTACAATGAGCAGTTCTTC	CASSQSPSGGFYNEQFF
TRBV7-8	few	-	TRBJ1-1	TGTGCCGTTCGAGGGGATCAACTGGAGGCTTTCTTT	CAVRGDQLEAFF